A single sample is the source of the 6 T cell receptor beta chains below, sequenced in a study of T cells in Graves' hyperthyroidism and ophthalmopathy. TCR beta CDR3 regions were amplified from RNA transcripts. TCR CDR3 underwent first-round RT-PCR with the HTBI primer set. TCRdb fed the multiplex PCR reads into MiXCR, producing one record per CDR3 protein. The data show fewer than 700,000 distinct CDR3 sequences, roughly 15% seen once. The sequencing sample was made of blood. These receptors originate from a woman aged 18 to 35 with Graves' ophthalmopathy.

This clonotype has just a few counts. The chain uses TRBV5-8 and TRBJ1-5; D is perhaps TRBD1 (5 bases). Germline V CDR1 and CDR2: SGHTS, YDEGEE. The V and J ends lost 2 bases and 5 bases respectively, with 23 bases between them. The CDR3 spans 18 residues. For the CDR3, the DNA is TGTGCCAGCAGCTTCCCGGCCCGTTCTGGCAGGGCGTATCAGCCCCAGCATTTT. This translates into CASSFPARSGRAYQPQHF.

This clonotype was observed a few times. The chain links TRBV7-2 to TRBJ2-7; D not resolved. The CDR3 has 12 amino acids. Germline V gene lookup returns CDR1 SGHTA and CDR2 FQGNSA. The V end lost 5 bases, the J end lost 6 bases, and 11 bases lay between the germline ends. The CDR3 DNA sequence: TGTGCCAGCAGCCGCGACAACTGCGAGCAGTACTTC. This translates into CASSRDNCEQYF.

This clonotype showed up many times. The chain combines TRBV28 with TRBJ2-1, with TRBD2 as a possible D gene (6 bases). The CDR3 spans 16 residues. V was cut by 2 bases and J by 0 bases, with 11 bases left in between. The germline V gene encodes CDR1 MDHEN and CDR2 SYDVKM. The DNA for the CDR3 is TGTGCCAGCAGTTTAGGGGAGGCTCACTCCTACAATGAGCAGTTCTTC. Protein: CASSLGEAHSYNEQFF.

The V call is TRBV12-3 or TRBV12-4, the J call TRBJ2-3, with D tentatively TRBD1 (6 bases). V was shortened by 7 bases and J by 4 bases, with 24 bases between the two germline ends. The CDR3 totals 17 residues. CDR3 loop: CASKAGASMRSADTQYF. In DNA form, the CDR3 reads TGTGCCAGCAAGGCAGGGGCGTCCATGAGGTCGGCAGATACGCAGTATTTT.

The genes are TRBV11-3 and TRBJ2-2; the match to TRBD2 covers 10 bases. Germline loops: CDR1 SGHNT, CDR2 YENEEA. V gave up 1 base and J gave up 6 bases; unmatched junction bases: 8. The CDR3 length is 17 residues. As DNA, the CDR3 is TGTGCCAGCAGCTTAGGTGGGGGACTAGCGTCGGCCGGGGAGCTGTTTTTT. As protein: CASSLGGGLASAGELFF.

This clonotype was detected a few times. The chain joins TRBV9 to TRBJ2-7; D may match TRBD1 or TRBD2 (5 bases each). The V end lost 2 bases, the J end lost 6 bases, and 15 bases lay between the germline ends. The CDR3 is 14 residues long. Germline loops: CDR1 SGDLS, CDR2 YYNGEE. CDR3 sequence reads: CASSVWGSGSEQYF. Here the CDR3 DNA reads TGTGCCAGCAGCGTGTGGGGGAGTGGGAGCGAGCAGTACTTC.